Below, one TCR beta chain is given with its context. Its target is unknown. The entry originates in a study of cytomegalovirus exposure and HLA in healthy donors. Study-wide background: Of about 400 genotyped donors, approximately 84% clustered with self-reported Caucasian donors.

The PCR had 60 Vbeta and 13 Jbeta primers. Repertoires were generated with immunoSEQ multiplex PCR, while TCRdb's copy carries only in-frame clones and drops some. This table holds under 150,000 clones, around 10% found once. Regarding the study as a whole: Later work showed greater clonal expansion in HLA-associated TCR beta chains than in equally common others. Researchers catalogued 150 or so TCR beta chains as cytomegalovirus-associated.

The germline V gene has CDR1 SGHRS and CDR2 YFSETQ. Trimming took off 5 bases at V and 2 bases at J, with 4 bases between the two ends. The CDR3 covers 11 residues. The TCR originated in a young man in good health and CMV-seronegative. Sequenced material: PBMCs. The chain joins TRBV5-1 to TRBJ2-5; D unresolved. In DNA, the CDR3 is TGCGCCAGCAGACTACAAGAGACCCAGTACTTC. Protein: CASRLQETQYF.